Listed below are T cell receptor beta chains from one sample, sequenced in a study of metastatic and nonmetastatic thyroid tumors. TCRdb redid the clone calls on the PCR reads using MiXCR. The table records some 33,000 clones, 15% of them present only once. The sample taken for sequencing was blood. The source of these receptors is a male donor with papillary thyroid cancer or a benign thyroid nodule (not recorded which). Some clones in this sample may be carry-over from other donors' samples. CDR3s include the opening cysteine and the closing phenylalanine or tryptophan. D genes are given only for firm matches. Size is omitted from some rows. Given values are once, few, many or a class for expanded clones.

CDR3 DNA	CDR3 protein	D gene	clone size	J gene	V gene
TGTGCCAGCAGCTTTTTCTCCGGGACTAGCGGGGCCTACAATGAGCAGTTCTTC	CASSFFSGTSGAYNEQFF	TRBD2	NA	TRBJ2-1	TRBV11-2
TGTGCCAGCAGTACTACTATCCAGCAGTACTTC	CASSTTIQQYF	NA	NA	TRBJ2-7	TRBV6-5
TGTGCCTGGACCAGGGCGGGGTGGAATGAAGCTTTCTTT	CAWTRAGWNEAFF	NA	many	TRBJ1-1	TRBV30
TGCGCCAGCAGCCCCGGACTAGCGGGAGTAGGTAATGAGCAGTTCTTC	CASSPGLAGVGNEQFF	TRBD2	many	TRBJ2-1	TRBV5-1
TGTGCCACCAGCAGAGACGTCTTCAGGGACAAAAACATTCAGTACTTC	CATSRDVFRDKNIQYF	NA	many	TRBJ2-4	TRBV15
TGTGCCAGCGGGCCGCTCCACTCTGAAGCTTTCTTT	CASGPLHSEAFF	NA	NA	TRBJ1-1	TRBV2
TGTGCCATCGGCCCCCCACCCCAAGAGACCCAGTACTTC	CAIGPPPQETQYF	NA	NA	TRBJ2-5	TRBV10-3
TGTGCCAGCAGCCTGGAATGGTCAGATACGCAGTATTTT	CASSLEWSDTQYF	NA	many	TRBJ2-3	TRBV9
TGCAGTGCCCCCAGGGGTGGGTTGGGGAATGAGCAGTTCTTC	CSAPRGGLGNEQFF	NA	once	TRBJ2-1	TRBV20-1
TGTGCCAGCAGCCAAGCGGCAGGGAGGACCTACGAGCAGTACTTC	CASSQAAGRTYEQYF	NA	many	TRBJ2-7	TRBV4-2
TGTGCCAGCAGTCTCAATCCGGGCCTAGCTAAAAACATTCAGTACTTC	CASSLNPGLAKNIQYF	NA	many	TRBJ2-4	TRBV12-3/TRBV12-4
TGTGCCACCAGTGACGACTACGAGCAGTACTTC	CATSDDYEQYF	NA	many	TRBJ2-7	TRBV24-1
TGTGCCAGCAGCCCCCGGGGCCCCTACGAGCAGTACTTC	CASSPRGPYEQYF	NA	many	TRBJ2-7	TRBV7-9
TGTGCCAGTAGTAAGTCGGGTATCTACTCACCCCTCCACTTT	CASSKSGIYSPLHF	NA	NA	TRBJ1-6	TRBV19
TGTGCCAGCAGCGAGATGGGACAGGGGCTAGAGACCCAGTACTTC	CASSEMGQGLETQYF	TRBD1	NA	TRBJ2-5	TRBV7-9
TGTGCCAGCAGCTTGACTAGCGGGAGAAACTACGAGCAGTACTTC	CASSLTSGRNYEQYF	TRBD2	many	TRBJ2-7	TRBV7-9
TGTGCCAGCAGTTCCTTAGTTGGTGAGACCCAGTACTTC	CASSSLVGETQYF	NA	many	TRBJ2-5	TRBV6-2/TRBV6-3